This T cell receptor beta chain was recorded in a study of blood T cell dynamics during melanoma immunotherapy. The overall study: First-line therapy was either pembrolizumab or nivolumab with ipilimumab for metastatic melanoma.

A fixed DNA input of around 0.35 ug was used per bulk PBMC sample. Sequencing was performed with immunoSEQ multiplex PCR; in TCRdb, only in-frame clones are kept and a portion is missing. The data hold about 7,300 clones, with 70% to 85% observed a single time. General study points: Unlike progressors, later disease-control patients had W3 repertoires gaining clonality or diversity.

The table lists this clone with a count of one. The antigen remains undetermined. Time point here: week 3, after first cycle of checkpoint inhibitor. Apart from a couple of fast progressors, RECIST 1.1 response was judged 12 weeks post-infusion. The receptor's source is a human donor with melanoma. This specimen consisted of blood, obtained from a patient treated with checkpoint blockade.

Written as DNA, the CDR3 is TGTGCCAGCAGCGCACCTAGCGGGGCCGGGGAGCTGTTTTTT. Protein product: CASSAPSGAGELFF. This chain joins TRBV13 and TRBJ2-2, with 9 positions matching TRBD2. Germline V gene lookup returns CDR1 PRHDT and CDR2 FYEKMQ (reference sequence). Trimming at V came to 5 bases and at J to 6 bases, leaving 4 bases not matched to a gene. The length of the CDR3 is 14 residues. Full variable domain (outside the CDR3, taken from reference TRBV13 and TRBJ2-2): AAGVIQSPRHLIKEKRETATLKCYPIPRHDTVYWYQQGPGQDPQFLISFYEKMQSDKGSIPDRFSAQQFSDYHSELNMSSLELGDSALYFCASSAPSGAGELFFGEGSRLTVL.